This TCR beta chain comes out of a study of blood T cells in healthy people across ages. Overall study context: About one barcoded beta molecule per two T cells was the capture yield of template switching.

The junction had 9 bases not matched to a gene; V was cut back by 4 bases and J by 2 bases. The CDR3 contains 15 residues. Germline V CDR1 and CDR2: SQVTM, ANQGSEA. This clonotype was recorded a few times. The target antigen is unknown. At least 6.5 million PBMCs were isolated per sample. The authors ran a second PCR of 7 to 11 cycles using a sample-barcoded 5' primer and a J-beta primer mix. The template-switch adaptor was a 5' adaptor with 12 random nucleotides. It tagged each cDNA molecule. Using its own MiXCR run on the 5' RACE reads, TCRdb lists one record per CDR3 protein. The sample records about 570,000 distinct CDR3 sequences, 27% being singletons. Study-level results: Relative to aged donors, long-lived donors carried more naive CD4+ cells and displayed higher diversity.

The clonotype originates from a woman between 65 and 79 years old in good health. The V gene is TRBV29-1, the J gene TRBJ2-3, with 7 positions matching TRBD1. The sample taken for sequencing was blood. The CDR3 sequence: CSVVHRDSFTDTQYF. The CDR3 nucleotides read TGCAGCGTTGTTCACCGGGACAGCTTCACAGATACGCAGTATTTT.